The 20 T cell receptor beta chains given below trace back to one sample, sequenced in a study of cytomegalovirus exposure and HLA in healthy donors. The PCR contained 60 Vbeta and 13 Jbeta primers. Generated by immunoSEQ multiplex PCR, the TCRdb table keeps only in-frame clones and is missing some. The table shows tens of thousands of clones, with approximately 78% occurring only once. The sequencing sample was made of PBMCs. These receptors were obtained from a woman aged 30 to 39 in good health and CMV-seronegative.

The V call is TRBV30, the J call TRBJ2-7, with TRBD1 identical over 7 bases. Germline V CDR1 and CDR2: GTSNPN, SVGIG (reference sequence). V gave up 3 bases and J gave up 6 bases; unmatched junction bases: 14. The CDR3 is 15 amino acids. The CDR3 DNA follows: TGTGCCTGGAGCGACGAGGGGGCTTTTGTTCCCGAGCAGTACTTC. It is translated as CAWSDEGAFVPEQYF.

This chain joins TRBV2 and TRBJ2-2; 9 bases are shared with TRBD1. CDR1 and CDR2 from the germline V gene are SNHLY and FYNNEI. The CDR3 is 15 residues long. V trimming: 6 bases; J trimming: 2 bases; junction bases outside the gene matches: 4. The CDR3 sequence: CASSRDRVNTGELFF. CDR3 nucleotides: TGTGCCAGCAGCCGGGACAGGGTCAACACCGGGGAGCTGTTTTTT.

The chain recombines TRBV25-1 with TRBJ1-3, with 10 nucleotides matching TRBD1. Unmatched junction bases numbered 3, after V lost 8 bases and J lost 5 bases. This CDR3 comprises 13 residues. CDR1 and CDR2 from the germline V gene are MGHDK and SYGVNS. The DNA of the CDR3 is TGTGCCAGCGGGGGACAGGGGAGAAACACCATATATTTT. This codes for CASGGQGRNTIYF. The full variable domain, rest sourced from reference TRBV25-1 and TRBJ1-3, is EADIYQTPRYLVIGTGKKITLECSQTMGHDKMYWYQQDPGMELHLIHYSYGVNSTEKGDLSSESTVSRIRTEHFPLTLESARPSHTSQYLCASGGQGRNTIYFGEGSWLTVV.

The chain is built from TRBV2 and TRBJ1-1; D is unclear. CDR3 length: 16 amino acids. The germline CDR1 and CDR2 sequences are SNHLY and FYNNEI. The V end lost 4 bases, the J end lost 6 bases, and 21 bases lay between the germline ends. CDR3 protein: CASSGGRTRRVAEAFF. CDR3 nucleotide sequence: TGTGCCAGCAGTGGCGGGAGGACCCGGAGGGTTGCTGAAGCTTTCTTT. Full variable domain (outside the CDR3, taken from reference TRBV2 and TRBJ1-1): EPEVTQTPSHQVTQMGQEVILRCVPISNHLYFYWYRQILGQKVEFLVSFYNNEISEKSEIFDDQFSVERPDGSNFTLKIRSTKLEDSAMYFCASSGGRTRRVAEAFFGQGTRLTVV.

The chain joins TRBV7-8 to TRBJ2-7; D gene unclear. Between the trimmed V and J ends, which lost 2 bases and 4 bases, there was a span of 6 bases. Germline CDR1 and CDR2: SGHVS and FQNEAQ. There are 12 residues in the CDR3. The DNA of the CDR3 is TGTGCCAGCAGCTTACTCGAGTACGAGCAGTACTTC. Protein sequence: CASSLLEYEQYF.

The chain combines TRBV19 with TRBJ1-1; 9 nucleotides match TRBD1. Trimming at V came to 6 bases and at J to 9 bases, leaving 11 bases not matched to a gene. The CDR3 contains 14 residues. From germline, CDR1 is LNHDA and CDR2 SQIVND (reference sequence). CDR3 amino acids: CASSRDREGPKAFF. For the CDR3, the DNA is TGTGCCAGTAGCAGGGACAGGGAAGGGCCTAAAGCTTTCTTT.

The chain uses TRBV5-7 and TRBJ2-4, with a weak D call TRBD2 (5 bases). TRBV5-7 is noted as an ORF with a role that remains uncertain. The CDR3 contains 13 residues. Trimming took 4 bases from V and 6 from J, leaving 11 bases between them. CDR3 residues: CASSPDGGNIQYF. Here the CDR3 DNA reads TGTGCCAGCAGCCCCGACGGAGGAAACATTCAGTACTTC.

The rearrangement links TRBV7-9 to TRBJ2-7; the D gene is possibly TRBD2 (5 bases). Looked up from germline, CDR1 is SEHNR and CDR2 is FQNEAQ (reference sequence). The CDR3 has 12 amino acids. With 8 bases removed from V and 5 bases from J, the gap between germline ends came to 13 bases. The CDR3 nucleotides read TGTGCCAGCGATCAGGAGGCCCACGAGCAGTACTTC. It specifies CASDQEAHEQYF.

V gene TRBV29-1 combines with J gene TRBJ1-2; D unresolved. V shed 4 bases and J shed 8 bases, with 14 bases lying between them. CDR3 size: 12 residues. The germline V gene encodes CDR1 SQVTM and CDR2 ANQGSEA. For the CDR3, the DNA is TGCAGCGTTGTCGCACCGAGGGTAGGCTACACCTTC. The encoded protein is CSVVAPRVGYTF.

This clone was seen more than once but under ten times. CDR3 loop: CSVEEREGTEAFF. CDR3 in DNA: TGCAGCGTTGAAGAACGGGAAGGTACTGAAGCTTTCTTT. The chain combines TRBV29-1 with TRBJ1-1; no firm D call. This CDR3 is 13 amino acids long. Per the germline V gene, CDR1 is SQVTM and CDR2 is ANQGSEA. V lost 0 bases, J lost 5 bases, and 10 bases lay in between.

This chain uses TRBV15 with TRBJ1-5; 7 nucleotides align to TRBD1. Germline trimming cut 3 bases from V and 10 bases from J; bases unmatched to any gene: 12. CDR1 is LNHNV, CDR2 YYDKDF, per germline (reference sequence). The CDR3 is made up of 15 amino acids. Written as DNA, the CDR3 is TGTGCCACCAGCAGGGAACAGGGGCCGTTCGATCCCCAGCATTTT. Translated: CATSREQGPFDPQHF.

J is TRBJ2-2 and V is TRBV7-9, with 7 positions matching TRBD1. CDR1 is SEHNR, CDR2 FQNEAQ, per germline (reference sequence). CDR3 size: 15 residues. J lost 3 bases, V lost 2 bases, and 3 bases had no gene match. Here the CDR3 reads CASSLRTGDTGELFF. DNA of the CDR3: TGTGCCAGCAGCTTAAGGACAGGAGACACCGGGGAGCTGTTTTTT.

This rearrangement joins TRBV27 to TRBJ1-5; weak D call: TRBD1 (5 bases). CDR1 is MNHEY and CDR2 is SMNVEV in the germline V gene (reference sequence). V dropped 5 bases and J dropped 5 bases, with 10 bases sitting between them. The CDR3 runs to 13 residues. The CDR3 region is CASSPDSYQPQHF. For the CDR3, the DNA is TGTGCCAGCAGTCCCGACAGCTATCAGCCCCAGCATTTT.

CDR3 DNA: TGTGCCAGCTCACTCCGGACAGGGGAGAACACTGAAGCTTTCTTT. Translating gives CASSLRTGENTEAFF. The chain couples TRBV18 to TRBJ1-1, with 9 bases that match TRBD1. Germline CDR1 reads KGHSH; CDR2 reads LQKENI. The CDR3 loop spans 15 amino acids. With V trimmed by 4 bases and J by 1 base, 4 bases remained unmatched.

The J gene is TRBJ1-3, the V gene TRBV7-2; no reliable D call. The V and J ends lost 2 bases and 3 bases respectively, with 5 bases between them. The length of the CDR3 is 13 residues. Per the germline V gene, CDR1 is SGHTA and CDR2 is FQGNSA. The CDR3 here is CASSLFSGNTIYF. In DNA, the CDR3 is TGTGCCAGCAGCTTATTCAGTGGAAACACCATATATTTT. Based on the CDR3 plus reference TRBV7-2 and TRBJ1-3, the full variable domain is GAGVSQSPSNKVTEKGKDVELRCDPISGHTALYWYRQSLGQGLEFLIYFQGNSAPDKSGLPSDRFSAERTGGSVSTLTIQRTQQEDSAVYLCASSLFSGNTIYFGEGSWLTVV.

This chain links TRBV5-4 with TRBJ1-6; D not resolved. V was clipped by 0 bases and J by 6 bases, with 13 bases between them. Germline values: CDR1 SGHNT, CDR2 YYREEE (reference sequence). The CDR3 is 16 amino acids. The CDR3 region is CASSLAQRRGNSPLHF. For the CDR3, the DNA is TGTGCCAGCAGCTTGGCCCAGCGCCGGGGTAATTCACCCCTCCACTTT.

A few counts support this clone. V is TRBV5-1 and J is TRBJ1-2, with D perhaps matching TRBD1 (5 bases). Germline values: CDR1 SGHRS, CDR2 YFSETQ. This CDR3 has 18 amino acids. Trimming cost V 4 bases and J 4 bases, with 26 bases left between them. CDR3 region: CASSTQEAPVSNRYGYTF. CDR3 nucleotide sequence: TGCGCCAGCAGCACACAGGAAGCACCAGTTTCCAACCGCTATGGCTACACCTTC.

The chain has TRBV15 and TRBJ1-4, with 7 bases fitting TRBD1. CDR1 is LNHNV and CDR2 is YYDKDF in the germline V gene (reference sequence). The CDR3 is 17 amino acids. V was clipped by 8 bases and J by 1 base; unmatched bases: 13. The CDR3 region is CATPDRAGVRTNEKLFF. CDR3 nucleotides: TGTGCCACCCCCGACAGGGCAGGCGTTCGAACTAATGAAAAACTGTTTTTT. Full variable domain (missing parts from reference TRBV15 and TRBJ1-4): DAMVIQNPRYQVTQFGKPVTLSCSQTLNHNVMYWYQQKSSQAPKLLFHYYDKDFNNEADTPDNFQSRRPNTSFCFLDIRSPGLGDTAMYLCATPDRAGVRTNEKLFFGSGTQLSVL.

With respect to this clone: The CDR3 does not close with the conserved phenylalanine or tryptophan, likely indicating a read error. The rearrangement joins TRBV5-6 to TRBJ1-1, with D hard to call. CDR3 length equals 13 residues. The V gene lost 1 base and the J gene lost 1 base, with 5 bases spanning the gap. CDR1 is SGHDT and CDR2 is YYEEEE in the germline V gene. CDR3 DNA: TGTGCCAGCAGCTTGAGGGAGAACACTGAAGCTTTCCTT. It is translated as CASSLRENTEAFL.

The table lists this clone with a count of one. V gene TRBV10-1 combines with J gene TRBJ2-5, with 7 bases identical to TRBD2. This CDR3 has 16 amino acids. CDR1 is WNHNN and CDR2 is SYGVQD in the germline V gene (reference sequence). V gave up 2 bases and J gave up 1 base; unmatched junction bases: 7. The CDR3 region is CASSERRGRLQETQYF. As DNA, the CDR3 is TGCGCCAGCAGTGAGCGGCGGGGGAGACTCCAAGAGACCCAGTACTTC.